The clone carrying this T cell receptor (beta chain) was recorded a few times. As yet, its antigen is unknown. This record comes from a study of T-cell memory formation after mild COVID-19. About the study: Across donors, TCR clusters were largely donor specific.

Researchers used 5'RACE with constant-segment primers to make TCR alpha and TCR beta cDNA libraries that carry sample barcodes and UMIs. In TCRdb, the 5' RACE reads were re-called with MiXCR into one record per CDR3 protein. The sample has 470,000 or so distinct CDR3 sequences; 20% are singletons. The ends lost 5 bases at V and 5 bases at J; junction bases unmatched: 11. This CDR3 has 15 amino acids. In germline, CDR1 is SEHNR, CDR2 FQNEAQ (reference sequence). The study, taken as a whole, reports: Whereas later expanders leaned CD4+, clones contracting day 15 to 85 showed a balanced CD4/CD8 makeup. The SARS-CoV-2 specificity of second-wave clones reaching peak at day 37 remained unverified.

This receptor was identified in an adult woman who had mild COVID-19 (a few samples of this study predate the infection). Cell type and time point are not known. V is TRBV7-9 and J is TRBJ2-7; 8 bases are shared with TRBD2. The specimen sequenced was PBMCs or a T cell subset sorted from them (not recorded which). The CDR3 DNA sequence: TGTGCCAGCAGCGTGCCGGGGGGGGCGAGGAACGAGCAGTACTTC. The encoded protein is CASSVPGGARNEQYF.